This T cell receptor (beta chain) was identified during a study of shared clonotypes between healthy human individuals. General observations from the study: Clonotypes shared by all four donors outscored non-shared clonotypes in generation probability. A handful of donors had about 5.1% of their naive CD4 clonotypes in common. Memory subsets generally showed lower estimated richness than naive subsets.

To note about this clone: Its target is unknown.

Germline V lookup: CDR1 WNHNN, CDR2 SYGVQD (reference sequence). The V and J ends lost 3 bases and 8 bases respectively, with 8 bases between them. This CDR3 contains 11 residues. Profiling relied on immunoSEQ multiplex PCR, and the TCRdb table lists in-frame clones only, not all of them. Of about 360,000 clones detected, around 70% appear once; the ten largest clones hold 8.5% to 12%. This TCR derives from a man aged 25 to 45 in good health. This chain joins TRBV10-1 and TRBJ2-7, with a weak D call TRBD1 (6 bases). Material for sequencing was memory CD4+ T cells sorted from blood. Specified subset: CD45RA-negative fraction. This chain's CDR3 is CASSEQGKQYF. In nucleotides, the CDR3 is TGCGCCAGCAGTGAACAGGGAAAGCAGTACTTC.